A selection of T cell receptor beta chains follows, all from one sample in a study of T cells after yellow fever vaccination. Each CDR3 protein gets one entry after TCRdb re-called the 5' RACE reads with MiXCR. The sample includes some 400,000 distinct CDR3 sequences, around 20% seen only once; the top ten take 15% to 20%. Specimen: PBMCs, collected before the yellow fever booster vaccination. Every receptor here comes from a man aged 18 to 35 who received the YFV17D yellow fever vaccine. The CDR3 runs from the conserved cysteine through the conserved F or W. A D gene is named only where the DNA matches it firmly. The listing skips clone size in some rows; elsewhere it reads once, few, many or a size class.

TRBJ1-2 | TRBV10-3 | - | few | 13 | TGTGCCATCAATCCGCAGGAGAACTATGGCTACACCTTC | CAINPQENYGYTF
TRBJ2-3 | TRBV20-1 | TRBD1 | - | 15 | TGCAGTGCTAGAGATCCCACAGGGGCTTCAGATACGCAGTATTTT | CSARDPTGASDTQYF
TRBJ2-3 | TRBV11-2 | TRBD1 | - | 16 | TGTGCCAGCAGTAACCGCAGGGGGACCAGCACAGATACGCAGTATTTT | CASSNRRGTSTDTQYF
TRBJ1-2 | TRBV7-9 | - | - | 12 | TGTGCCAGCACCCAGGGGCCGGATGGCTACACCTTC | CASTQGPDGYTF
TRBJ1-4 | TRBV4-2 | TRBD1 | - | 16 | TGTGCCAGCAGCCAAGATTCGGGAACAGGGGGTGAAAAACTGTTTTTT | CASSQDSGTGGEKLFF
TRBJ2-1 | TRBV6-5 | TRBD2 | - | 17 | TGTGCCAGCAGCCGACTAGCGGGGGGAGCGTCCTACAATGAGCAGTTCTTC | CASSRLAGGASYNEQFF
TRBJ1-1 | TRBV9 | - | few | 14 | TGTGCCAGCAGGAGGTCCGCGATGAACACTGAAGCTTTCTTT | CASRRSAMNTEAFF
TRBJ2-6 | TRBV12-3/TRBV12-4 | - | - | 16 | TGTGCCAGCAGTACCCGAAGGGAAACCGGGGCCAACGTCCTGACTTTC | CASSTRRETGANVLTF
TRBJ2-1 | TRBV7-6 | TRBD2 | few | 16 | TGTGCCAGCAGCTTAGCTAAGGTAGCGGGGGTACATGAGCAGTTCTTC | CASSLAKVAGVHEQFF
TRBJ2-1 | TRBV6-5 | TRBD1 | - | 16 | TGTGCCAGCAGTTACGGGCAGGGGGTGGGTATCCAAGAGCAGTTCTTC | CASSYGQGVGIQEQFF
TRBJ1-2 | TRBV6-5 | TRBD1 | - | 14 | TGTGCCAGCAGTTACGCCGGGACAGAGTATGGCTACACCTTC | CASSYAGTEYGYTF
TRBJ1-1 | TRBV20-1 | - | few | 10 | TGCAGTGCCCGGGGAAGTGAAGCTTTCTTT | CSARGSEAFF
TRBJ2-3 | TRBV7-9 | TRBD2 | - | 17 | TGTGCCAGCACCAGTCCGCAGACTAGCGGGGACACAGATACGCAGTATTTT | CASTSPQTSGDTDTQYF
TRBJ1-2 | TRBV7-2 | - | - | 14 | TGTGCCAGCAGCGTAGGAGGGAGTGACTATGGCTACACCTTC | CASSVGGSDYGYTF
TRBJ2-5 | TRBV11-2 | - | few | 11 | TGTGCCAGCAGCTCTGGGCGGACCCAGTACTTC | CASSSGRTQYF
TRBJ1-2 | TRBV3-1 | - | once | 12 | TGTGCCAGCAGCTCCAGGGGAGGCGGCTACACCTTC | CASSSRGGGYTF
TRBJ2-4 | TRBV6-2/TRBV6-3 | - | many | 16 | TGTGCCAGCAGTTCCCCTAGCAGGGTCGGCAAAAACATTCAGTACTTC | CASSSPSRVGKNIQYF
TRBJ2-1 | TRBV20-1 | - | - | 14 | TGCAGTGCTAGAGCGGGGCGAACTAAGGGTGAGCAGTTCTTC | CSARAGRTKGEQFF
TRBJ1-4 | TRBV12-3/TRBV12-4 | TRBD1 | - | 14 | TGTGCCAGCAGTTCTCGGGGACAGGGAAAAAAACTGTTTTTT | CASSSRGQGKKLFF
TRBJ2-5 | TRBV19 | - | - | 12 | TGTGCCAGTAGGGACCCGGTGGGGACCCAGTACTTC | CASRDPVGTQYF
TRBJ2-5 | TRBV4-1 | - | - | 16 | TGCGCCAGCAGCCAACACCCGAAGGGGGGGCGAGAGACCCAGTACTTC | CASSQHPKGGRETQYF
TRBJ1-1 | TRBV3-1 | TRBD1 | - | 17 | TGTGCCAGCAGCACGTCAGGACAGGGAAGCGTGAACACTGAAGCTTTCTTT | CASSTSGQGSVNTEAFF
TRBJ2-1 | TRBV28 | - | - | 15 | TGTGCCAGCAGTTTATTGGGGGGGGCTTACAATGAGCAGTTCTTC | CASSLLGGAYNEQFF
TRBJ1-6 | TRBV5-1 | TRBD1 | - | 15 | TGCGCCAGCAGCCCCAGCGGGACAGGGGGCTCTCCCCTCCACTTT | CASSPSGTGGSPLHF
TRBJ2-3 | TRBV7-2 | - | - | 11 | TGTGCCAGCAGCTTAGTGGTAGAAAAGTATTTT | CASSLVVEKYF
TRBJ2-3 | TRBV6-5 | - | few | 14 | TGTGCCAGCAGTTACTCTACTGTGACAGATACGCAGTATTTT | CASSYSTVTDTQYF
TRBJ2-2 | TRBV29-1 | - | - | 15 | TGCAGCGTTGGTGACCAACTCGCGAACACCGGGGAGCTGTTTTTT | CSVGDQLANTGELFF
TRBJ2-3 | TRBV15 | - | many | 17 | TGTGCCACCAGCCCCCGTCGGACAACACAGGGCCCAGATACGCAGTATTTT | CATSPRRTTQGPDTQYF
TRBJ1-3 | TRBV6-5 | - | few | 15 | TGTGCCAGCAGCAAGTACCAGGGGTCTGGAAACACCATATATTTT | CASSKYQGSGNTIYF
TRBJ1-6 | TRBV18 | - | many | 17 | TGTGCCAGCTCACCCCCCTCCGGGGGCCCCTTCAATTCACCCCTCCACTTT | CASSPPSGGPFNSPLHF
TRBJ2-6 | TRBV6-5 | - | few | 18 | TGTGCCAGCAGTTACGGGCAGCGCGGGCGGGCTGGGGCCAACGTCCTGACTTTC | CASSYGQRGRAGANVLTF
TRBJ1-5 | TRBV6-2/TRBV6-3 | - | - | 16 | TGTGCCAGCAGCCCCTCTCGCGGGGGTAGCAATCAGCCCCAGCATTTT | CASSPSRGGSNQPQHF
TRBJ2-5 | TRBV7-9 | TRBD1 | - | 15 | TGTGCCAGCAGCTTAGGGGGACAGCCCCAAGAGACCCAGTACTTC | CASSLGGQPQETQYF
TRBJ2-3 | TRBV7-2 | - | - | 16 | TGTGCCAGCAGCTTAGCCCTGGGGAGGGGGCAAGATACGCAGTATTTT | CASSLALGRGQDTQYF
TRBJ2-1 | TRBV6-6 | TRBD2 | few | 15 | TGTGCCAGCAGTGATCCTAGCGGGGGGATCAATGAGCAGTTCTTC | CASSDPSGGINEQFF
TRBJ2-5 | TRBV20-1 | TRBD2 | many | 17 | TGCAGTGCTAGCACCGGGACTAGCGGGGTATTTCAAGAGACCCAGTACTTC | CSASTGTSGVFQETQYF
TRBJ2-2 | TRBV28 | TRBD1 | few | 16 | TGTGCCAGCAGTTCCCGACAGGGGGCTCTTACCGGGGAGCTGTTTTTT | CASSSRQGALTGELFF
TRBJ2-2 | TRBV7-2 | - | - | 16 | TGTGCCAGCAGTCCTACACTAGCCGCGCGGACCGGGGAGCTGTTTTTT | CASSPTLAARTGELFF
TRBJ2-5 | TRBV4-1 | TRBD1 | few | 15 | TGCGCCAGCAGCCAACCCGGGACAGGGGCAGAGACCCAGTACTTC | CASSQPGTGAETQYF
TRBJ1-4 | TRBV12-3/TRBV12-4 | - | few | 15 | TGTGCCAGCAGTTTGCTCCGGGACCCCCGGGAAAAACTGTTTTTT | CASSLLRDPREKLFF
TRBJ1-1 | TRBV9 | - | - | 17 | TGTGCCAGCAGCGGATCCGGGACGGACGTAGGTTACACTGAAGCTTTCTTT | CASSGSGTDVGYTEAFF
TRBJ2-5 | TRBV7-2 | - | few | 14 | TGTGCCAGCAGCTTAGATACTTCCTCGGGGACCCAGTACTTC | CASSLDTSSGTQYF
TRBJ2-7 | TRBV4-2 | - | few | 15 | TGTGCCAGCAGCCAAGAGGGGGAAGCGAGGTACGAGCAGTACTTC | CASSQEGEARYEQYF
TRBJ2-7 | TRBV7-7 | - | - | 13 | TGTGCCAGCAGCCCAGCAAATACCGGGGTCCAGTACTTC | CASSPANTGVQYF
TRBJ2-6 | TRBV7-2 | TRBD1 | many | 18 | TGTGCCAGCGCTTTGGGGGACAGGGGCCTCTCTGGGGCCAACGTCCTGACTTTC | CASALGDRGLSGANVLTF
TRBJ1-2 | TRBV12-3/TRBV12-4 | TRBD1 | many | 12 | TGTGCCAGCAGTTTAGGACAGGGTGGCTACACCTTC | CASSLGQGGYTF
TRBJ1-2 | TRBV11-2 | TRBD1 | once | 15 | TGTGCCAGCAGCGTAAGACAGGGGTATCGATATGGCTACACCTTC | CASSVRQGYRYGYTF
TRBJ1-2 | TRBV10-3 | - | - | 15 | TGTGCCATCAGTGACCCTGACAGGCCCAACTATGGCTACACCTTC | CAISDPDRPNYGYTF
TRBJ1-2 | TRBV4-2 | TRBD1 | - | 14 | TGTGCCAGCAGCCAAGACCCAGGGGGCTGGGGCTACACCTTC | CASSQDPGGWGYTF